This T cell receptor (beta chain) was obtained from a study of naive and memory T cell subsets (dated by TCRdb to about 2017). Describing the broader study: The study applied an open-source, UMI-based TCR alpha and beta sequencing pipeline to sorted naive and memory peripheral blood T cell subsets. Complete agreement was observed between the functional CMV T cell responses and the IgG serology results. RNA was DNase-treated and reverse transcribed with TCR constant-region primers, mostly using SuperScript III.

Trimming takes 1 base from V and 0 bases from J, and the germline ends sit 16 bases apart. The germline V gene (reference sequence) provides CDR1 DFQATT and CDR2 SNEGSKA. The CDR3 measures 16 amino acids from cysteine to phenylalanine. Only CDR3 DNA remains: 48 bases, in frame from the first base. From the second PCR step onward, the TCR alpha chain libraries and the TCR beta chain libraries were amplified separately. To determine each donor's CMV status, fresh PBMCs were stimulated overnight with CMV viral lysate, and IFNgamma production from CD4+ T cells was then assessed. CD4 T cells were positively selected with Miltenyi beads, followed by positive selection of CD8 T cells from the CD4-negative fraction. Cells were stained for CD3, CD4, CD8, CD45RA, CD27 and a live/dead dye and were sorted on a BD Aria II into four subsets based on CD45RA and CD27. Three healthy volunteers provided blood, and each donor's sample was split into CD4 and CD8 T cells and then further divided into four differentiation subsets. About 110 ml of peripheral blood was taken from each donor, and PBMC were separated by density-gradient centrifugation on Ficoll-Paque PLUS. The sorted cells were lysed in RLT buffer, after which RNA was extracted using a Qiagen RNeasy kit and kept at -80 degrees C.

Library preparation used UMI-ligation and nested PCR. The beta constant-region primer was an equimolar mix of two oligonucleotides covering both TRBC1 and TRBC2. A single-stranded oligonucleotide containing the SP2 primer and a 12-nucleotide UMI was joined to the 3' end of the cDNA by T4 RNA ligase 1. Four rounds of PCR were used to amplify ligated cDNA, with nested alpha and beta constant-region primers being used together with the SP2 primer. The ligation reaction was kept at 16 degrees C for roughly 19-24 hours. PCR2 was typically run as a SYBR Green qPCR and stopped at a predetermined threshold to prevent over-amplification. All purifications after the first were performed with Agencourt AMPure XP magnetic beads. Library quantification was done by Qubit, followed by a TapeStation check on which the main peak was expected at around 650 bp. The pooled libraries were sequenced on an Illumina MiSeq using v2 2x251 paired-end kits, which usually yielded roughly 0.85-2.2 million reads per sample. Each sample library was pooled at 4 to 5 nM, and roughly 5-8% PhiX was included to improve cluster recognition. In the original analysis: V and J genes were assigned to Demultiplexor-processed FASTQ reads by Decombinator through tag matching, with a single base-pair mismatch being allowed. By using UMIs, Collapsinator corrected both sequencing errors and the frequency errors caused by PCR heterogeneity. TCRs were translated and CDR3s were extracted from the conserved cysteine to the FGXG phenylalanine by CDR3Translator, with non-productive sequences being flagged. Gini, Shannon entropy and inverse Simpson indices were computed after subsampling the repertoires to the same number of UMI-defined TCRs. Within the linear range, a power law was fitted to clonotype abundance distributions using maximum likelihood. Similar UMI counts, unique TCR numbers and clonal distributions were obtained with the pipeline and with MIGEC on one naive CD8 sample. A set of several thousand CMV-associated CDR3 sequences, compiled from VDJdb and a published dataset, was used to search the repertoires. TCRdb itself trimmed the public reads at Q25 with fastp, ran MiXCR and retained productive beta chains. Duplicate CDR3 protein sequences are folded into a single record with the most common DNA and genes. For this entry, the V and J calls and clone size follow TCRdb and not the study's own pipeline. The sample data list about 85,000 distinct CDR3 sequences, and roughly 14% of these were observed just once. Clones ranked in the top ten supply 0.9% to 0.95% of the sample.

Turning to this clonotype: Its cognate antigen has yet to be identified. Base qualities are not at hand, and no much larger clone is one base apart.

Points the paper makes about the study in general: After error correction, over 90% of naive TCR sequences appeared only once, giving much steeper abundance distributions than memory subsets. TCR abundance followed a power law with an exponent that was different for naive and memory subsets but consistent across the three individuals. Each clonotype was defined as a single alpha or beta chain sequence rather than as a paired alpha/beta receptor. In both CD4 and CD8 cells, going from naive through CM, EM and EMRA, the Gini index went up while Shannon and inverse Simpson diversity went down. The repertoire findings for the naive and memory subsets could not be validated against a ground truth because none was available. RNA-based TCR counts may be affected by expression changes linked to T cell activation and differentiation.

Sequences were obtained from central memory CD4+ T cells from blood. Reading the label with the study, this specimen's cell subset or site is: central memory, CD45RA- CD27+. This TCR came from a human donor in good health. The chain is encoded by TRBV20-1 joined to TRBJ2-7; no confident D gene assignment can be made. The DNA reads TGCAGTGCTAGAGGCCCAGACAATTCCCACTCCTACGAGCAGTACTTC. The translation is CSARGPDNSHSYEQYF.